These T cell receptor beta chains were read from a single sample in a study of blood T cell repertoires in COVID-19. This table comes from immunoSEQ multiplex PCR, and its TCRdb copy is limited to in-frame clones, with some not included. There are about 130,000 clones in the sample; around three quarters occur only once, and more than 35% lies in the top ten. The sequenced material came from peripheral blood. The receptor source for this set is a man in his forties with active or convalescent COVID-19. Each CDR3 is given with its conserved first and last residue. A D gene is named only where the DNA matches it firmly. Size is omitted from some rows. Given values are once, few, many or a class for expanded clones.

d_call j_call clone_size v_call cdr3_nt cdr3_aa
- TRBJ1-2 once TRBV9 TGTGCCAGCAGCGTAGGAGGTCGAGGGGGATTAAGTGGCTACACCTTC CASSVGGRGGLSGYTF
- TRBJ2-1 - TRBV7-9 TGTGCCAGCAGCTTAGACCCCGGGTTCAATGAGCAGTTCTTC CASSLDPGFNEQFF
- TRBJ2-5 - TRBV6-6 TGTGCCAGCAGTTACGGTGGGCAGAAAGACCAAGAGACCCAGTACTTC CASSYGGQKDQETQYF
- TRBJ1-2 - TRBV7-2 TGTGCCAGCAGCTTAGCGGGGCAGCTTCGTGGCTACGCCTTC CASSLAGQLRGYAF
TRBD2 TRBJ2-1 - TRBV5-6 TGTGCCAGCAGCTCGGGACTAGCGGGAGGGGTTGAGCAGTTCTTC CASSSGLAGGVEQFF
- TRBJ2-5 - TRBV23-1 TGCGCCAGCAGTCCCGAGGCCACGGGGGAAGAGACCCAGTACTTC CASSPEATGEETQYF
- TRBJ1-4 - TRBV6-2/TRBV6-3 TGTGCCAGCAGTCCCCGGAGTTATGCAACTAATGAAAAACTGTTTTTT CASSPRSYATNEKLFF
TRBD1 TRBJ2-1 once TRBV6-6 TGTGCCAGCACCCAGCAACAGGGGAGTTTCAATGAGCAGTTCTTC CASTQQQGSFNEQFF
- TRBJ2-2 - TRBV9 TGTGCCAGCACCTCACTAGCCGGAATAGTGAACGGGGAGCTGTTTTTT CASTSLAGIVNGELFF
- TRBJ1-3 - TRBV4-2 TGTGCCAGCAGCCAAGACAGGGGAAACGGCGGAAACACCATATATTTT CASSQDRGNGGNTIYF
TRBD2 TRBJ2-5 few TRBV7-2 TGTGCCAGCAGCTTTCGTAGTTCGCGACTAGCGGCTCAAGAGACCCAGTACTTC CASSFRSSRLAAQETQYF
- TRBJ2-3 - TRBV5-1 TGCGCCAGCAGCTTGAGAGCGAGCCTTGTGGGCACAGATACGCAGTATTTT CASSLRASLVGTDTQYF
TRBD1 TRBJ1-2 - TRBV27 TGTGCCAGCAGTTGGTCGACAGGGGGCGCAGGTGGCTACACCTTC CASSWSTGGAGGYTF
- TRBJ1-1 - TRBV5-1 TGCGCCAGCAGCCAGGACTTGATCGGCACTGAAGCTTTCTTT CASSQDLIGTEAFF
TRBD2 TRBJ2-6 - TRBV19 TGTGCCAGTAGTATGGTGGGCGGGGGCAACGTCCTGACTTTC CASSMVGGGNVLTF
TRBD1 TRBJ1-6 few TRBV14 TGTGCCAGCAACCCGACAGGGGGAAGATCACCCCTCCACTTT CASNPTGGRSPLHF
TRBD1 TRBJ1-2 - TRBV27 TGTGCCAGCAGTTCGGCCGGGACAGGGGGCATTGGCTACACCTTC CASSSAGTGGIGYTF
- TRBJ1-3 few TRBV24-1 TGTGCCACCAGGGCAGGGCAAGGAAACACCATATATTTT CATRAGQGNTIYF
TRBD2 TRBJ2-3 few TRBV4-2 TGTGCCAGCAGCTACGGGGGGGCCGGTAAAGATACGCAGTATTTT CASSYGGAGKDTQYF
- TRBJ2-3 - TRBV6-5 TGTGCCAGCAAGGGGGTCCCAGATACGCAGTATTTT CASKGVPDTQYF
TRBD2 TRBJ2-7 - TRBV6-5 TGTGCCAGCAGTCCGGGAGGTAATTCCTACGAGCAGTACTTC CASSPGGNSYEQYF